These T cell receptor beta chains were read from a single sample in a study of blood T cell repertoires in COVID-19. The method was immunoSEQ multiplex PCR; TCRdb's version includes in-frame clones alone and lacks a portion of them. The data contain around 130,000 clones, 84% of them singletons. Source material: peripheral blood. The receptor set was obtained from a woman in her fifties or sixties with acute or convalescent COVID-19. Each CDR3 is given with its conserved first and last residue. A D gene is named only where the DNA matches it firmly. The size of a clone is reported for some rows only, either as once, few or many, or as a class for expanded clones.

j_gene	d_gene	v_gene	abundance	CDR3aa	CDR3nt
TRBJ2-5	-	TRBV28	-	CASNSGKEETQYF	TGTGCCAGCAACTCAGGGAAAGAGGAGACCCAGTACTTC
TRBJ1-5	-	TRBV4-1	few	CASSTYQGRHQPQHF	TGCGCCAGCAGCACCTACCAGGGTCGGCATCAGCCCCAGCATTTT
TRBJ1-5	-	TRBV2	once	CASSPQGPDQPQHF	TGTGCCAGCTCCCCACAGGGCCCCGATCAGCCCCAGCATTTT
TRBJ2-7	TRBD1	TRBV19	-	CASGKGAAYEQYF	TGTGCCAGTGGGAAGGGGGCTGCCTACGAGCAGTACTTC
TRBJ1-3	-	TRBV5-8	-	CASSLGEAGNTIYF	TGTGCCAGCAGCTTAGGGGAAGCTGGAAACACCATATATTTT
TRBJ1-1	-	TRBV18	-	CASSRVRQPTEAFF	TGTGCCAGCTCACGAGTTCGACAGCCCACTGAAGCTTTCTTT
TRBJ1-2	-	TRBV29-1	few	CSVEELRGYGYTF	TGCAGCGTTGAAGAACTACGCGGGTATGGCTACACCTTC
TRBJ1-4	-	TRBV19	-	CASSTANEKLFF	TGTGCCAGTAGTACAGCTAATGAAAAACTGTTTTTT
TRBJ1-3	-	TRBV10-3	-	CAITTNPGETGNTIYF	TGTGCCATAACCACCAACCCAGGGGAAACTGGAAACACCATATATTTT
TRBJ2-1	-	TRBV10-3	-	CAIRENNEQFF	TGTGCCATTCGGGAGAACAATGAGCAGTTCTTC
TRBJ1-1	TRBD1	TRBV5-1	once	CASSLAGTARNTEAFF	TGCGCCAGCAGCTTGGCCGGGACAGCAAGGAACACTGAAGCTTTCTTT
TRBJ1-5	-	TRBV30	-	CAWSGQIDQPQHF	TGTGCCTGGAGCGGTCAAATCGATCAGCCCCAGCATTTT
TRBJ1-2	-	TRBV25-1	-	CASLRDGYGYTF	TGTGCCAGCCTGCGGGACGGTTATGGCTACACCTTC
TRBJ1-4	-	TRBV4-1	-	CASSQDLTRGGSEKLFF	TGCGCCAGCAGCCAAGATCTTACGCGTGGGGGGAGCGAAAAACTGTTTTTT
TRBJ2-5	-	TRBV4-1	-	CASSQEKRKYQETQYF	TGCGCCAGCAGCCAAGAAAAGCGGAAGTACCAAGAGACCCAGTACTTC
TRBJ1-5	-	TRBV5-1	once	CASSPTGYSNQPQHF	TGCGCCAGCAGCCCGACAGGATATAGCAATCAGCCCCAGCATTTT
TRBJ2-2	TRBD1	TRBV9	-	CASSPGDSPGELFF	TGTGCCAGCAGCCCCGGGGACAGCCCCGGGGAGCTGTTTTTT
TRBJ1-1	TRBD1	TRBV6-1	-	CASSEFGQGPEAFF	TGTGCCAGCAGTGAATTCGGACAGGGTCCTGAAGCTTTCTTT
TRBJ2-5	TRBD1	TRBV3-1/TRBV3-2	-	CASSQAGQGADETQYF	TGTGCCAGCAGCCAAGCAGGACAGGGGGCTGATGAGACCCAGTACTTC
TRBJ2-5	-	TRBV7-9	-	CASSLLMKQSGVETQYF	TGTGCCAGCAGCTTACTGATGAAACAGTCCGGGGTGGAGACCCAGTACTTC
TRBJ1-2	-	TRBV5-6	-	CASSEPTGQDGYTF	TGTGCCAGCAGCGAACCTACAGGGCAGGATGGCTACACCTTC
TRBJ2-5	-	TRBV7-2	-	CASTPGRQETQYF	TGTGCCAGCACCCCGGGAAGACAAGAGACCCAGTACTTC
TRBJ2-5	-	TRBV5-1	-	CASRTGSKETQYF	TGCGCCAGCCGCACCGGGTCGAAAGAGACCCAGTACTTC
TRBJ2-7	-	TRBV18	few	CASSPSPGLYTGSSYEQYF	TGTGCCAGCTCACCATCTCCAGGACTCTACACAGGGTCCTCCTACGAGCAGTACTTC
TRBJ1-2	-	TRBV6-5	-	CASTPTDRANYGYTF	TGTGCCAGCACCCCGACAGACCGCGCTAACTATGGCTACACCTTC
TRBJ2-1	-	TRBV7-3	-	CASSLSASMPNEQFF	TGTGCCAGCAGCTTATCAGCGAGCATGCCCAATGAGCAGTTCTTC
TRBJ1-5	-	TRBV19	-	CASSTQDSERYSNQPQHF	TGTGCCAGTAGTACTCAGGACAGCGAACGGTATAGCAATCAGCCCCAGCATTTT
TRBJ1-1	-	TRBV5-4	-	CASSPGRDTEAFF	TGTGCCAGCAGCCCGGGCCGGGACACGGAAGCTTTCTTT
TRBJ2-7	TRBD1	TRBV11-3	-	CASSLGQGKDEQYF	TGTGCCAGCAGCCTCGGACAGGGGAAGGACGAGCAGTACTTC
TRBJ1-1	-	TRBV30	-	CAWSTGTEAFF	TGTGCCTGGAGTACAGGAACTGAAGCTTTCTTT
TRBJ1-3	TRBD1	TRBV4-2	-	CASREDRVGNTIYF	TGTGCCAGCAGGGAAGACAGGGTCGGGAACACCATATATTTT
TRBJ1-6	-	TRBV19	-	CASSWSVNSPLHF	TGTGCCAGTAGCTGGTCAGTCAATTCACCCCTCCACTTT
TRBJ2-3	TRBD1	TRBV2	once	CASSGGQGATDTQYF	TGTGCCAGCAGTGGCGGACAGGGGGCCACAGATACGCAGTATTTT
TRBJ2-1	TRBD1	TRBV5-5	-	CASSLWDRGSEDEQFF	TGTGCCAGCAGCTTGTGGGACAGGGGGAGTGAGGATGAGCAGTTCTTC
TRBJ1-6	TRBD1	TRBV6-1	-	CASSETGKGSPLHF	TGTGCCAGCAGTGAGACAGGGAAAGGCTCACCCCTCCACTTT
TRBJ2-3	TRBD2	TRBV7-6	-	CASSSLAGGGDTQYF	TGTGCCAGCAGCTCCTTAGCGGGGGGAGGGGATACGCAGTATTTT
TRBJ1-2	-	TRBV27	-	CASSLQGLGYYGYTF	TGTGCCAGCAGTTTACAGGGATTGGGGTACTATGGCTACACCTTC
TRBJ2-2	-	TRBV18	once	CASSSPGGTGELFF	TGTGCCAGCTCGTCACCCGGAGGCACCGGGGAGCTGTTTTTT
TRBJ1-3	-	TRBV24-1	-	CATSDVGNTIYF	TGTGCCACCAGTGACGTTGGAAACACCATATATTTT
TRBJ1-3	-	TRBV3-1/TRBV3-2	-	CASSHGPNTIYF	TGTGCCAGCAGCCATGGGCCAAACACCATATATTTT
TRBJ1-5	-	TRBV7-2	-	CASSFYSNQPQHF	TGTGCCAGCAGCTTCTACAGCAATCAGCCCCAGCATTTT
TRBJ1-3	-	TRBV3-1/TRBV3-2	-	CASSQGETAASGNTIYF	TGTGCCAGCAGCCAAGGCGAGACAGCCGCCTCTGGAAACACCATATATTTT
TRBJ1-2	-	TRBV5-1	-	CASRAVGLDYGYTF	TGCGCCAGCAGGGCAGTGGGCCTCGACTATGGCTACACCTTC
TRBJ1-3	-	TRBV2	-	CASRDADRGGNTIYF	TGTGCCAGCAGGGATGCGGACCGGGGGGGAAACACCATATATTTT
TRBJ1-2	-	TRBV27	many	CASSLTSGGGSYGYTF	TGTGCCAGCAGTTTAACTAGCGGGGGCGGGAGCTATGGCTACACCTTC
TRBJ1-1	-	TRBV12-1	-	CASSWGGKAVGTEAFF	TGTGCCAGCAGCTGGGGCGGGAAAGCGGTTGGGACTGAAGCTTTCTTT
TRBJ1-1	-	TRBV6-6	-	CASSYFVSEAFF	TGTGCCAGCAGTTACTTTGTGAGTGAAGCTTTCTTT
TRBJ1-1	-	TRBV27	few	CASTPWGGGTEAFF	TGTGCCAGCACTCCTTGGGGGGGCGGTACTGAAGCTTTCTTT
TRBJ1-1	TRBD1	TRBV7-9	-	CASSSIGQGSEAFF	TGTGCCAGCAGCTCCATTGGACAGGGGTCGGAGGCTTTCTTT
TRBJ1-2	TRBD1	TRBV24-1	-	CATSDSRTGGNYGYTF	TGTGCCACCAGTGATTCCCGCACAGGGGGGAACTATGGCTACACCTTC
TRBJ2-3	TRBD1	TRBV19	-	CASGQATDTQYF	TGTGCCAGTGGACAGGCCACAGATACGCAGTATTTT
TRBJ1-1	-	TRBV9	few	CASSDTGGRNTEAFF	TGTGCCAGCAGCGATACGGGGGGAAGGAACACTGAAGCTTTCTTT
TRBJ1-1	TRBD1	TRBV5-4	-	CASSPAGGGTEAFF	TGTGCCAGCAGCCCAGCAGGGGGCGGGACTGAAGCTTTCTTT
TRBJ1-2	-	TRBV5-1	-	CASSLSGANYGYTF	TGCGCCAGCAGCTTGTCAGGGGCTAACTATGGCTACACCTTC
TRBJ2-3	-	TRBV28	-	CASRSGGLGTDTQYF	TGTGCCAGCAGATCGGGGGGCCTCGGCACAGATACGCAGTATTTT